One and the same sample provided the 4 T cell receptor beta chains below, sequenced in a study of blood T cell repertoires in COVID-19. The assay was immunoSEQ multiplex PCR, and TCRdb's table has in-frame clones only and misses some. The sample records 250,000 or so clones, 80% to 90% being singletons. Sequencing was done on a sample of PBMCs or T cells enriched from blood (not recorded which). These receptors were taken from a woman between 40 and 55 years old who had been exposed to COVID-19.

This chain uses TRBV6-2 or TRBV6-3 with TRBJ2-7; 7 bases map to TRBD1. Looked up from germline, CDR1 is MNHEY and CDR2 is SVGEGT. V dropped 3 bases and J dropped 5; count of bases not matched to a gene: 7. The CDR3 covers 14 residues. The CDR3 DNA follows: TGTGCCAGCAGTTATGGGACAGCCGCCGACGAGCAGTACTTC. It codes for CASSYGTAADEQYF.

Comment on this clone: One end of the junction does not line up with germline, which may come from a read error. The CDR3 DNA reads TGTGCCAGCAGACAGGGGGCTGATGTGAACACTGAAGCTTTCTTT. Amino acid sequence: CASRQGADVNTEAFF. V is TRBV5-1 and J is TRBJ1-1; 10 bases are shared with TRBD1. Germline values: CDR1 SGHRS, CDR2 YFSETQ. This CDR3 has 15 residues.

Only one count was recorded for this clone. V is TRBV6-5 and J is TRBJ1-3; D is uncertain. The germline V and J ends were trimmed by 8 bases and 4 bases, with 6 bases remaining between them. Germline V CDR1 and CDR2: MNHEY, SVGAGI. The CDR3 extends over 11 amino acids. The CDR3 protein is CASLSGNTIYF. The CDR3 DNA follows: TGTGCCAGCCTGTCCGGAAACACCATATATTTT.

CDR3 loop: CASSLGGTSGFNEQFF. The CDR3 region has the DNA TGTGCCAGCAGCTTAGGGGGGACTAGCGGGTTCAATGAGCAGTTCTTC. V and J are TRBV11-3 and TRBJ2-1; 12 bases fit TRBD2. CDR3 length: 16 residues. Germline CDR1 reads SGHNT; CDR2 reads YENEEA. Losses at the gene ends were 1 base for V and 6 bases for J; bases not matched to a gene: 4. Complete variable domain (other parts from reference TRBV11-3 and TRBJ2-1): EAGVVQSPRYKIIEKKQPVAFWCNPISGHNTLYWYLQNLGQGPELLIRYENEEAVDDSQLPKDRFSAERLKGVDSTLKIQPAELGDSAVYLCASSLGGTSGFNEQFFGPGTRLTVL.